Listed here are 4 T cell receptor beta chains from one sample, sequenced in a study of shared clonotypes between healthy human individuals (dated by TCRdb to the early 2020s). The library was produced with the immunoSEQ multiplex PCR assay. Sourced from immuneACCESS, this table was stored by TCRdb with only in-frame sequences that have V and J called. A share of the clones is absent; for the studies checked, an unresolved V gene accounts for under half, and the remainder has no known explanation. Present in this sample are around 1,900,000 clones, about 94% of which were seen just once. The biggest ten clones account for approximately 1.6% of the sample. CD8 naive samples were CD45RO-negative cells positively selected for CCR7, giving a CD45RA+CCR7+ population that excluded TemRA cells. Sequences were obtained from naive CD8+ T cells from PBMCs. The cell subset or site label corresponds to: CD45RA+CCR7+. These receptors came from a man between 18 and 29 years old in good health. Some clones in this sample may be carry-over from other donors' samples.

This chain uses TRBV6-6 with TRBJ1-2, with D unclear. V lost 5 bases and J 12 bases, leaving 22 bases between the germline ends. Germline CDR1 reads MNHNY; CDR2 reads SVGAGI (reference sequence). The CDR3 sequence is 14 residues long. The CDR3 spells CASSTGLTWAGDTF. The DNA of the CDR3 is TGTGCCAGCAGTACGGGCCTGACATGGGCGGGAGACACCTTC.

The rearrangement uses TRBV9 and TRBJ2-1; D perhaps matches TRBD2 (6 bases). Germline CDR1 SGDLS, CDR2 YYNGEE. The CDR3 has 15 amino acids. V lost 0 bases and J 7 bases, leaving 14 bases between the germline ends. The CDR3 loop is CASSVEAGWGNEQFF. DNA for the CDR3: TGTGCCAGCAGCGTAGAGGCGGGGTGGGGGAATGAGCAGTTCTTC.

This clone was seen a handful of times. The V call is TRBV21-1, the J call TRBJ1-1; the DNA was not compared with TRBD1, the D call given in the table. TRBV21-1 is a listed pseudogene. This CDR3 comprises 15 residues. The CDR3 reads CASWDTGDENTEAFF. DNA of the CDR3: TGTGCCAGCTGGGACACAGGGGATGAAAACACTGAAGCTTTCTTT.

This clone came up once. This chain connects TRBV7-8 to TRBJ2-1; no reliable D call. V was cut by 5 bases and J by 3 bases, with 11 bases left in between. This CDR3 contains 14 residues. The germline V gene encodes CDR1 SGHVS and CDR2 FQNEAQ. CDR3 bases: TGTGCCAGCAGCGCGGACGGAGTCTACAATGAGCAGTTCTTC. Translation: CASSADGVYNEQFF.